What follows are 6 T cell receptor beta chains derived from one specimen sequenced in a study of shared clonotypes between healthy human individuals. Only CD45RO-negative cells positively selected for CCR7 counted as naive CD8 cells, so terminally differentiated effector memory CD45RA+ cells were excluded. TCRdb keeps only in-frame clones here, not all; method: immunoSEQ multiplex PCR. Of approximately 1.9 million clones listed, around 93% are singletons. Sequencing was performed on naive CD8+ T cells from PBMCs. These receptor sequences come from a man aged 18 to 29 in good health. Some clones in this sample may be carry-over from other donors' samples.

The V and J genes are TRBV27 and TRBJ2-7; D remains ambiguous. V was clipped by 2 bases and J by 2 bases, with 10 bases between them. Germline-derived CDR1 and CDR2 are MNHEY and SMNVEV (reference sequence). CDR3 length equals 14 residues. Here the CDR3 reads CASSLRTWPYEQYF. CDR3 nucleotide sequence: TGTGCCAGCAGTTTACGTACCTGGCCCTACGAGCAGTACTTC.

The CDR3 protein is CASSVPKSGTRDGYTF. CDR3 bases: TGTGCCAGCAGCGTACCCAAGTCCGGGACAAGGGATGGCTACACCTTC. The rearrangement joins TRBV9 to TRBJ1-2; the D gene is possibly TRBD1 (6 bases). Germline V gives CDR1 SGDLS, CDR2 YYNGEE. V was clipped by 1 base and J by 6 bases, with 19 bases between them. There are 16 residues in the CDR3.

J is TRBJ2-3 and V is TRBV19; TRBD2 might be the D (5 bases). The germline V gene encodes CDR1 LNHDA and CDR2 SQIVND (reference sequence). The CDR3 totals 13 residues. V dropped 5 bases and J dropped 8 bases, with 14 bases sitting between them. The CDR3, as DNA: TGTGCCAGTAGTCTGGATCGAGGGATTACGCAGTATTTT. Amino acids: CASSLDRGITQYF.

The rearrangement uses TRBV4-1 and TRBJ2-1; D perhaps matches TRBD2 (6 bases). V shed 3 bases and J shed 2 bases, with 14 bases lying between them. Germline CDR1 reads MGHRA; CDR2 reads YSYEKL. The CDR3 length is 16 residues. CDR3 DNA sequence: TGCGCCAGCAGCCAGAAGGGACTCATCGCCTACAATGAGCAGTTCTTC. Residues: CASSQKGLIAYNEQFF.

The chain employs TRBV11-2 and TRBJ1-2; no firm D call. V lost 3 bases to trimming and J lost 5 bases, with 19 bases between them. Germline lookup yields CDR1 SGHAT and CDR2 FQNNGV. There are 16 residues in the CDR3. CDR3 protein: CASSFFPRVLSYGYTF. DNA of the CDR3: TGTGCCAGCAGCTTTTTCCCGAGGGTCCTATCTTATGGCTACACCTTC.

About this clone itself: The same CDR3 arises from other DNA sequences in this sample as well. The rearrangement links TRBV10-3 to TRBJ1-1; D not certain. Trimming removed 3 bases at V and 5 bases at J, with 7 bases between. CDR3 length: 12 amino acids. CDR1 is ENHRY and CDR2 is SYGVKD in the germline V gene. The CDR3 region has the DNA TGTGCCATCAGTGAACGGCGGACTGAAGCTTTCTTT. Protein product: CAISERRTEAFF.